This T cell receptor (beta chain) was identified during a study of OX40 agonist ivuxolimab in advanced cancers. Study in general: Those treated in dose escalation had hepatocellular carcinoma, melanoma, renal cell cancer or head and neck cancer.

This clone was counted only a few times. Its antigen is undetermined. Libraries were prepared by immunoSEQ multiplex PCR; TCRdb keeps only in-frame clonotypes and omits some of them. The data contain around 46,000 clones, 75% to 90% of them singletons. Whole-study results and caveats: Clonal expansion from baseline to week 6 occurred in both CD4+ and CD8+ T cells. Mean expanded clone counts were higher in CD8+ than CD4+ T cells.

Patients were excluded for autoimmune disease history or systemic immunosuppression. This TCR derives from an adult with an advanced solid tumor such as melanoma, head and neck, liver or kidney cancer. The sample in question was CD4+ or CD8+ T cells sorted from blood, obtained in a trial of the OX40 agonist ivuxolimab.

Here the CDR3 DNA reads TGCGCCAGCAGTCGTACAGGGTATACTGAAGCTTTCTTT. Translation: CASSRTGYTEAFF. The chain uses TRBV5-1 and TRBJ1-1; possibly TRBD1 for D (6 bases). V was pared by 5 bases and J by 5 bases, with 13 bases between. The CDR3 loop spans 13 amino acids. The germline gives CDR1 SGHRS, CDR2 YFSETQ. The complete variable domain, with remaining parts taken from reference TRBV5-1 and TRBJ1-1, reads KAGVTQTPRYLIKTRGQQVTLSCSPISGHRSVSWYQQTPGQGLQFLFEYFSETQRNKGNFPGRFSGRQFSNSRSEMNVSTLELGDSALYLCASSRTGYTEAFFGQGTRLTVV.